The following is a TCR beta chain sequence with its context. Antigen: not known. This CDR3 contains 11 residues. Germline V lookup: CDR1 DFQATT, CDR2 SNEGSKA (reference sequence). The V and J ends lost 3 bases and 8 bases respectively, with 10 bases between them. The data belong to a study of glioma-infiltrating T cells. Notes on the study in general: Gliomas, especially low-grade, showed above-expected tissue-blood divergence; non-neoplastic patients showed below.

Using RNA template, CDR3s of TCR alpha and beta were amplified with iRepertoire arm-PCR. For one-step reverse transcription and amplification, about 90-400 ng of tissue mRNA or PBMC total RNA was used. TCRdb recomputed calls from the multiplex PCR reads with MiXCR, one row per CDR3 protein. The data contain over 120,000 distinct CDR3 sequences, roughly two fifths of them singletons. The specimen was glioma tissue, nonneoplastic brain tissue, or PBMCs (not recorded which). V is TRBV20-1 and J is TRBJ1-1; no clear D. The TCR was taken from a human donor with low-grade glioma or glioblastoma, undergoing nonglioma brain surgery, or in good health (not recorded which). CDR3 DNA sequence: TGCAGTGCTAGTTCGGACCTCGAAGCTTTCTTT. Its translation: CSASSDLEAFF.